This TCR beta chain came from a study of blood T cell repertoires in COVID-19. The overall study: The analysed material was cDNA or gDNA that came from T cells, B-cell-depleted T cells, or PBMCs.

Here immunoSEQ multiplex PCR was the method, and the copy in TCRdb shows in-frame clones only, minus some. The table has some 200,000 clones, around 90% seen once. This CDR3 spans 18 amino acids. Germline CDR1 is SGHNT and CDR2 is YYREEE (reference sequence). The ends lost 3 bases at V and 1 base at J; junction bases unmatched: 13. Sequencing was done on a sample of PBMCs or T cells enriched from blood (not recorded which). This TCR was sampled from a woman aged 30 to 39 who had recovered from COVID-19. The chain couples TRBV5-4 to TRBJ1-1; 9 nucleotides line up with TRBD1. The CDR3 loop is CASSSGDRAPSKNTEAFF. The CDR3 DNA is TGTGCCAGCAGCTCCGGGGACAGGGCACCCTCGAAGAACACTGAAGCTTTCTTT. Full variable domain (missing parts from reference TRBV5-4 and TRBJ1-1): ETGVTQSPTHLIKTRGQQVTLRCSSQSGHNTVSWYQQALGQGPQFIFQYYREEENGRGNFPPRFSGLQFPNYSSELNVNALELDDSALYLCASSSGDRAPSKNTEAFFGQGTRLTVV.